Shown below are 22 T cell receptor beta chains from a single sample sequenced in a study of graft-versus-host responses after intestinal transplantation. No cognate antigen is known for these TCRs. Clones were read by immunoSEQ multiplex PCR, and TCRdb kept only the in-frame ones, dropping some. The table shows tens of thousands of clones, with 89% occurring only once. The sample consisted of unstimulated CD8+ T cells sorted from spleen or lymph node cells, taken before intestinal transplant. The receptors here all came from a human donor who received an intestinal transplant.

V usage is TRBV5-1 and J usage is TRBJ1-5; weak D call: TRBD1 (6 bases). CDR1 and CDR2 from the germline V gene are SGHRS and YFSETQ. V lost 7 bases, J lost 0 bases, and 17 bases lay in between. The CDR3 contains 16 residues. DNA for the CDR3: TGCGCCAGCGGATCGGGACAAAAGAATAGCAATCAGCCCCAGCATTTT. Its protein is CASGSGQKNSNQPQHF.

This clone was seen a few times. V gene TRBV5-4 combines with J gene TRBJ1-5, with 9 bases matching TRBD1. This CDR3 spans 15 amino acids. V lost 0 bases to trimming and J lost 3 bases; unmatched junction nucleotides: 1. Germline V gene data show CDR1 as SGHNT and CDR2 as YYREEE (reference sequence). The CDR3 bases are TGTGCCAGCAGCTTGGGGACAGGGGACAATCAGCCCCAGCATTTT. Translating gives CASSLGTGDNQPQHF. Variable domain in full (rest from reference TRBV5-4 and TRBJ1-5): ETGVTQSPTHLIKTRGQQVTLRCSSQSGHNTVSWYQQALGQGPQFIFQYYREEENGRGNFPPRFSGLQFPNYSSELNVNALELDDSALYLCASSLGTGDNQPQHFGDGTRLSIL.

V usage is TRBV7-9 and J usage is TRBJ2-7; tentative D call: TRBD2 (5 bases). The CDR3 spans 13 residues. V lost 5 bases and J 4 bases, leaving 12 bases between the germline ends. The germline V gene has CDR1 SEHNR and CDR2 FQNEAQ (reference sequence). The DNA for the CDR3 is TGTGCCAGCAGCCCCCGGACGGGGTACGAGCAGTACTTC. This codes for CASSPRTGYEQYF.

As DNA, the CDR3 is TGTGCCAGCAGCTTGGAGCAGGGTTCCTACGAGCAGTACTTC. Protein sequence: CASSLEQGSYEQYF. This sequence joins TRBV5-8 and TRBJ2-7; the D gene is possibly TRBD1 (5 bases). V lost 0 bases and J lost 1, with 8 bases in between. The V gene's germline CDR1 is SGHTS and CDR2 YDEGEE. The CDR3 spans 14 residues.

The chain recombines TRBV19 with TRBJ2-1; tentative D call: TRBD2 (5 bases). V was shortened by 3 bases and J by 0 bases, with 9 bases between the two germline ends. This CDR3 region has 15 residues. Germline V gene sequence: CDR1 LNHDA, CDR2 SQIVND (reference sequence). The CDR3 region has the DNA TGTGCCAGTAGTATGAGTGGGAGCTCCTACAATGAGCAGTTCTTC. Translated, it gives CASSMSGSSYNEQFF. The full variable domain, rest sourced from reference TRBV19 and TRBJ2-1, is DGGITQSPKYLFRKEGQNVTLSCEQNLNHDAMYWYRQDPGQGLRLIYYSQIVNDFQKGDIAEGYSVSREKKESFPLTVTSAQKNPTAFYLCASSMSGSSYNEQFFGPGTRLTVL.

The chain has TRBV10-2 and TRBJ2-3; 10 bases line up with TRBD2. Unmatched junction bases numbered 8, after V lost 7 bases and J lost 1 base. The germline CDR1 and CDR2 sequences are WSHSY and SAAADI. CDR3 length equals 16 residues. CDR3 region: CASTHLAGGRTDTQYF. CDR3 in DNA: TGCGCCAGCACCCACTTAGCGGGAGGCCGCACAGATACGCAGTATTTT.

This clone was recorded once. The CDR3 nucleotides read TGTGCCAGCAGCTTAATCCCTAAAGAGATTAACAATGAGCAGTTCTTC. It encodes CASSLIPKEINNEQFF. This chain uses TRBV7-3 with TRBJ2-1; D is uncertain. This CDR3 region has 16 residues. CDR1 is SGHTA and CDR2 is FQGTGA in the germline V gene. V lost 1 base and J 5 bases, leaving 15 bases between the germline ends.

The chain couples TRBV7-8 to TRBJ1-1; D gene unclear. Germline-derived CDR1 and CDR2 are SGHVS and FQNEAQ. Deletions cut 1 base from V and 5 bases from J, with 11 bases between. The CDR3 runs 14 residues. The CDR3: CASSLGREWTEAFF. DNA for the CDR3: TGTGCCAGCAGCTTAGGGAGGGAGTGGACTGAAGCTTTCTTT.

This clone was observed a single time. This CDR3 is CASTKGGSGNTGELFF. Written as DNA, the CDR3 is TGTGCCAGCACCAAGGGGGGGAGCGGGAACACCGGGGAGCTGTTTTTT. The chain couples TRBV6-6 to TRBJ2-2; D might be TRBD2 (7 bases). Germline V gene data show CDR1 as MNHNY and CDR2 as SVGAGI (reference sequence). V lost 7 bases, J lost 1 base, and 16 bases lay in between. CDR3 size: 16 residues.

The V gene is TRBV19, the J gene TRBJ1-3; 7 bases line up with TRBD1. CDR3 length: 17 amino acids. Per germline, CDR1 LNHDA and CDR2 SQIVND (reference sequence). J lost 0 bases, V lost 5 bases, and 10 bases had no gene match. CDR3 in DNA: TGTGCCAGTAGTCCCCGGACAGGAAGGAGCTCTGGAAACACCATATATTTT. The encoded protein is CASSPRTGRSSGNTIYF. Full variable domain (rest looked up from reference TRBV19 and TRBJ1-3): DGGITQSPKYLFRKEGQNVTLSCEQNLNHDAMYWYRQDPGQGLRLIYYSQIVNDFQKGDIAEGYSVSREKKESFPLTVTSAQKNPTAFYLCASSPRTGRSSGNTIYFGEGSWLTVV.

This chain uses TRBV7-6 with TRBJ2-1, with 7 bases lining up with TRBD2. Germline CDR1 is SGHVS and CDR2 is FNYEAQ. The V segment lost 2 bases and the J segment 9 bases; nucleotides outside the gene matches: 7. This CDR3 has 14 residues. The CDR3 is CASSLSAGDTEQFF. The CDR3 region has the DNA TGTGCCAGCAGCTTAAGCGCGGGAGACACTGAGCAGTTCTTC.

The V gene is TRBV7-9, the J gene TRBJ1-1; no reliable D call. Per germline, CDR1 SEHNR and CDR2 FQNEAQ (reference sequence). The V gene lost 7 bases and the J gene lost 1 base, with 4 bases spanning the gap. The CDR3 totals 11 residues. The CDR3 region has the DNA TGTGCCAGCACAGGGAACACTGAAGCTTTCTTT. This gives the protein CASTGNTEAFF.

The chain recombines TRBV27 with TRBJ2-7, with no clear D. CDR3 size: 13 residues. V was pared by 1 base and J by 1 base, with 5 bases between. CDR1 and CDR2 from the germline V gene are MNHEY and SMNVEV (reference sequence). The CDR3 is CASSLYMSYEQYF. The CDR3 nucleotides read TGTGCCAGCAGTTTATACATGTCCTACGAGCAGTACTTC.

The CDR3 DNA follows: TGTGCCAGCAGTGTTGGGGCCGGGAGGGAGTACTACGAGCAGTACTTC. Amino acid sequence: CASSVGAGREYYEQYF. The chain joins TRBV27 to TRBJ2-7; 8 bases fit TRBD2. V dropped 5 bases and J dropped 3; count of bases not matched to a gene: 12. The CDR3 totals 16 residues. Germline CDR1 is MNHEY and CDR2 is SMNVEV (reference sequence).

This chain joins TRBV28 and TRBJ1-5; D might be TRBD1 (5 bases). The germline V gene encodes CDR1 MDHEN and CDR2 SYDVKM. The CDR3 totals 15 residues. Trimming left V 6 bases short and J 4 bases short, with 16 bases between. The CDR3 loop reads CASSSQGISNQPQHF. The CDR3 coding sequence is TGTGCCAGCAGCAGCCAGGGAATATCAAATCAGCCCCAGCATTTT. Full variable domain (rest looked up from reference TRBV28 and TRBJ1-5): DVKVTQSSRYLVKRTGEKVFLECVQDMDHENMFWYRQDPGLGLRLIYFSYDVKMKEKGDIPEGYSVSREKKERFSLILESASTNQTSMYLCASSSQGISNQPQHFGDGTRLSIL.

The rearrangement links TRBV28 to TRBJ1-4; 7 bases line up with TRBD1. Germline V CDR1 and CDR2: MDHEN, SYDVKM. Trimming removed 0 bases from V and 3 bases from J; junction bases left unmatched: 1. This CDR3 contains 15 residues. The CDR3 loop is CASSLWDRPNEKLFF. The CDR3 DNA follows: TGTGCCAGCAGTTTATGGGACAGGCCTAATGAAAAACTGTTTTTT.

This chain uses TRBV6-1 with TRBJ2-7, with 7 bases lining up with TRBD1. From germline, CDR1 is MNHNS and CDR2 SASEGT. V was clipped by 6 bases and J by 1 base; unmatched bases: 3. The CDR3 spans 13 residues. The CDR3 region has the DNA TGTGCCAGCAGACCGGGACAGTCCTACGAGCAGTACTTC. As protein: CASRPGQSYEQYF.

The gene calls are TRBV2 and TRBJ2-1, with 7 bases matching TRBD1. V was pared by 1 base and J by 0 bases, with 3 bases of the junction left unmatched. The V gene's germline CDR1 is SNHLY and CDR2 FYNNEI. The CDR3 runs 16 residues. The CDR3 region is CASSEVGTDSYNEQFF. The CDR3, as DNA: TGTGCCAGCAGTGAAGTGGGGACAGACTCCTACAATGAGCAGTTCTTC.

The chain links TRBV28 to TRBJ2-1; D is undetermined. In germline, CDR1 is MDHEN, CDR2 SYDVKM. This CDR3 has 15 amino acids. V gave up 3 bases and J gave up 5 bases, with 14 bases separating them. The DNA for the CDR3 is TGTGCCAGCAGTTTGGCAGGTAACCATCACAATGAGCAGTTCTTC. Translated: CASSLAGNHHNEQFF. Supplemented by reference TRBV28 and TRBJ2-1, the full variable domain reads DVKVTQSSRYLVKRTGEKVFLECVQDMDHENMFWYRQDPGLGLRLIYFSYDVKMKEKGDIPEGYSVSREKKERFSLILESASTNQTSMYLCASSLAGNHHNEQFFGPGTRLTVL.

This sequence joins TRBV27 and TRBJ2-7, with a weak D call TRBD2 (7 bases). Trimming removed 2 bases at V and 4 bases at J, with 15 bases between. Per the germline V gene, CDR1 is MNHEY and CDR2 is SMNVEV (reference sequence). The CDR3 length is 15 residues. Here the CDR3 reads CASSLKEGGLYEQYF. In nucleotides, the CDR3 is TGTGCCAGCAGTTTAAAGGAGGGGGGGCTGTACGAGCAGTACTTC.

V usage is TRBV19 and J usage is TRBJ1-1, with 8 bases that match TRBD1. Trimming removed 6 bases from V and 1 base from J; junction bases left unmatched: 4. Per germline, CDR1 LNHDA and CDR2 SQIVND (reference sequence). The CDR3 is made up of 14 amino acids. Written as DNA, the CDR3 is TGTGCCAGTAGATACAGGGGGAAGAACACTGAAGCTTTCTTT. Protein product: CASRYRGKNTEAFF.

The V gene is TRBV5-5, the J gene TRBJ2-7, with D perhaps TRBD2 (8 bases). The CDR3 loop spans 17 amino acids. Germline CDR1 SGHKS, CDR2 YYEKEE (reference sequence). Trimming left V 6 bases short and J 3 bases short, with 25 bases between. The CDR3 spells CASIPGGPGGNHYEQYF. CDR3 nucleotides: TGTGCCAGCATCCCGGGGGGGCCAGGGGGAAACCACTACGAGCAGTACTTC.